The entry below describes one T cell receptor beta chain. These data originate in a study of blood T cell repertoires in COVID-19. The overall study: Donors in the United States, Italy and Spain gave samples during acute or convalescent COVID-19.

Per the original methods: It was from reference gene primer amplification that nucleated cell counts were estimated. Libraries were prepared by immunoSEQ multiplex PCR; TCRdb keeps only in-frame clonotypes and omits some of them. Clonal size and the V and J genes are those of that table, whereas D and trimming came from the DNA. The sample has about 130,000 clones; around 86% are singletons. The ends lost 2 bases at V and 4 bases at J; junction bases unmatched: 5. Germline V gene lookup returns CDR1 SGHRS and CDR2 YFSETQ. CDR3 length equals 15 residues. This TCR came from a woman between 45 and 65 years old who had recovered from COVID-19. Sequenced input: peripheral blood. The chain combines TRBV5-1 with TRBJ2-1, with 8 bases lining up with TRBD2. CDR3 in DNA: TGCGCCAGCAGCTTAGCGGGAGCAGAGTACAATGAGCAGTTCTTC. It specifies CASSLAGAEYNEQFF.